This TCR beta chain was captured by sequencing in a study of cytomegalovirus exposure and HLA in healthy donors. Study-wide results and limits: Follow-up analysis found HLA locus-dependent TCR association rates, highest for DRB1 and lowest for HLA-C. Compared with the roughly 670-donor mean, an Asian-associated ancestry cluster reportedly had fewer N-insertions, according to a later analysis. In a later analysis, most CMV-associated TCR beta chains appeared HLA-restricted.

A note on this clone: Its target is not known.

Amplification used 60 Vbeta primers and 13 Jbeta primers. Some clones are missing from TCRdb's copy, which holds only in-frame ones; the method was immunoSEQ multiplex PCR. The data show under 200,000 clones, with roughly 80% seen just once and approximately 4.5% held by the top ten. Trimming removed 2 bases from V and 4 bases from J; junction bases left unmatched: 3. Germline V CDR1 and CDR2: MGHRA, YSYEKL. This CDR3 is 16 amino acids long. The chain uses TRBV4-1 and TRBJ2-3, with TRBD2 identical over 13 bases. Specimen: PBMCs. The origin of this receptor is a man aged 35 to 55 in good health and CMV-seronegative. CDR3 DNA sequence: TGCGCCAGCAGCCAAACCGGGACTAGCGGGGCAGATACGCAGTATTTT. Translation gives CASSQTGTSGADTQYF.